Listed here is a single T cell receptor (beta chain). This sample is drawn from a study of blood T cell repertoires in COVID-19. About the research overall: Italy, Spain and the United States were the sources of the convalescent and acute COVID-19 samples.

Measured with immunoSEQ multiplex PCR; TCRdb has only the in-frame clones, and not every one. The sample gives about 150,000 clones, around four fifths of which show up once; around 8.4% is in the top ten. CDR1 SGHRS and CDR2 YFSETQ come from the germline V gene. The length of the CDR3 is 14 residues. V lost 0 bases and J 2 bases, leaving 7 bases between the germline ends. V gene TRBV5-1 combines with J gene TRBJ2-3; no definite D call. The clonotype comes from a woman over 75 with COVID-19, enrolled during active disease. Material: peripheral blood. CDR3 coding DNA: TGCGCCAGCAGCTTGGAGCAGGACACAGATACGCAGTATTTT. It specifies CASSLEQDTDTQYF. The entire variable domain, with the rest obtained from reference TRBV5-1 and TRBJ2-3, is as follows: KAGVTQTPRYLIKTRGQQVTLSCSPISGHRSVSWYQQTPGQGLQFLFEYFSETQRNKGNFPGRFSGRQFSNSRSEMNVSTLELGDSALYLCASSLEQDTDTQYFGPGTRLTVL.